What follows are 13 T cell receptor beta chains derived from one specimen sequenced in a study of immune heterogeneity within non-small cell lung tumors. Template material comprised bulk tumor genomic DNA at roughly 650 ng per sample. During surgery, each primary tumor gave multiple biopsies spaced as far apart as possible. Those enrolled were patients newly diagnosed with untreated non-small cell lung cancer and undergoing curative surgery. A first 10-cycle multiplex round used 32 V-gene and 13 J-gene primers on TCR beta CDR3. TCRdb called the multiplex PCR reads again in MiXCR, with one record for every CDR3 protein. Of 9,500 to 11,000 distinct CDR3 sequences listed, less than 30% are singletons. Sequenced material: lung tumor tissue. The receptor set was obtained from a woman in her forties or fifties with non-small cell lung cancer.

The rearrangement links TRBV10-3 to TRBJ2-1, with TRBD2 matching 8 bases. Trimming cost V 6 bases and J 10 bases; bases outside gene matches: 2. Germline-derived CDR1 and CDR2 are ENHRY and SYGVKD. The CDR3 contains 11 residues. This chain's CDR3 is CAISRGGEQFF. The CDR3 region has the DNA TGTGCCATCAGCCGCGGGGGGGAGCAGTTCTTC.

On this clonotype: This may be a read error, as it is one base from a much larger clone. The chain couples TRBV10-1 to TRBJ1-1; D not certain. Deletions cut 3 bases from V and 3 bases from J, with 8 bases between. Looked up from germline, CDR1 is WNHNN and CDR2 is SYGVQD (reference sequence). This CDR3 contains 13 residues. CDR3 amino acids: CASSDWTDTEAFF. DNA of the CDR3: TGCGCCAGCAGTGACTGGACTGACACTGAAGCTTTCTTT.

This clonotype is labeled large. The V call is TRBV4-1, the J call TRBJ1-2; 12 nucleotides line up with TRBD1. Germline loops: CDR1 MGHRA, CDR2 YSYEKL. The CDR3 covers 17 residues. J was trimmed by 6 bases and V by 0 bases; bases with no gene match: 8. CDR3 in amino acids: CASSQDWGTGGADGYTF. In DNA form, the CDR3 reads TGCGCCAGCAGCCAAGATTGGGGGACAGGGGGCGCGGATGGCTACACCTTC.

In its sample, this clonotype ranks as medium-sized. V and J are TRBV19 and TRBJ2-1; D is unresolved. Germline loops: CDR1 LNHDA, CDR2 SQIVND (reference sequence). V lost 0 bases to trimming and J lost 4 bases, with 4 bases between them. CDR3 size: 13 residues. As DNA, the CDR3 is TGTGCCAGTAGTATAGAGGCGTACAATGAGCAGTTCTTC. Amino acid sequence: CASSIEAYNEQFF. Using reference TRBV19 and TRBJ2-1 for the parts outside the CDR3, the full variable domain is DGGITQSPKYLFRKEGQNVTLSCEQNLNHDAMYWYRQDPGQGLRLIYYSQIVNDFQKGDIAEGYSVSREKKESFPLTVTSAQKNPTAFYLCASSIEAYNEQFFGPGTRLTVL.

There are many counts of this clonotype. The gene calls are TRBV6-1 and TRBJ2-2; TRBD1 is a possible D gene (6 bases). The germline V and J ends were trimmed by 7 bases and 6 bases, with 9 bases remaining between them. This CDR3 spans 12 amino acids. The germline V gene has CDR1 MNHNS and CDR2 SASEGT. CDR3 protein: CASKGGPGELFF. Here the CDR3 DNA reads TGTGCCAGCAAAGGGGGACCCGGGGAGCTGTTTTTT.

By share of the sample, this clonotype is medium-sized. This chain connects TRBV3-1 to TRBJ2-5, with D perhaps TRBD2 (5 bases). Germline-derived CDR1 and CDR2 are LGHDT and YNNKEL (reference sequence). This CDR3 is 13 amino acids long. V lost 1 base and J 7 bases, leaving 10 bases between the germline ends. As DNA, the CDR3 is TGTGCCAGCAGCCAAGGTAGTGAGGGGACCCAGTACTTC. Its protein is CASSQGSEGTQYF.

By share, this clonotype counts as medium-sized. The rearrangement joins TRBV30 to TRBJ1-1; 7 nucleotides agree with TRBD1. Germline V gene data show CDR1 as GTSNPN and CDR2 as SVGIG (reference sequence). V gave up 0 bases and J gave up 4 bases; unmatched junction bases: 8. The CDR3 extends over 15 amino acids. In DNA, the CDR3 is TGTGCCTGGAGTGTACTTTACAGGGGTGGCACTGAAGCTTTCTTT. Translation gives CAWSVLYRGGTEAFF.

At least ten counts were recorded for this clonotype. This chain uses TRBV29-1 with TRBJ2-7, with D perhaps TRBD1 or TRBD2 (6 bases each). The ends were cut back, 1 base at V and 3 bases at J, with 16 bases in the middle. CDR3 length: 15 residues. The germline gives CDR1 SQVTM, CDR2 ANQGSEA. Here the CDR3 DNA reads TGCAGCGTTGAAGCGGGGGCAGCTACAAGCTACGAGCAGTACTTC. Translation: CSVEAGAATSYEQYF.

The sample holds many counts of this clonotype. The CDR3 sequence: CASSLFGDVGNEQFF. Here the CDR3 DNA reads TGTGCCAGCAGCTTGTTTGGTGACGTGGGAAATGAGCAGTTCTTC. V and J are TRBV5-6 and TRBJ2-1; no reliable D call. The germline CDR1 and CDR2 sequences are SGHDT and YYEEEE. The V and J ends lost 1 base and 7 bases respectively, with 15 bases between them. CDR3 length equals 15 residues. Based on the CDR3 plus reference TRBV5-6 and TRBJ2-1, the full variable domain is DAGVTQSPTHLIKTRGQQVTLRCSPKSGHDTVSWYQQALGQGPQFIFQYYEEEERQRGNFPDRFSGHQFPNYSSELNVNALLLGDSALYLCASSLFGDVGNEQFFGPGTRLTVL.

By frequency in the sample, this clonotype is medium-sized. V is TRBV4-1 and J is TRBJ1-3; D gene unclear. Trimming took 1 base from V and 0 from J, leaving 16 bases between them. This CDR3 region has 18 residues. Per the germline V gene, CDR1 is MGHRA and CDR2 is YSYEKL. The CDR3 DNA reads as TGCGCCAGCAGCCAAGGGGTCTTAAGGGCTCACTCTGGAAACACCATATATTTT. Translation: CASSQGVLRAHSGNTIYF.

In its sample, this clonotype is medium-sized. The rearrangement uses TRBV2 and TRBJ1-3, with D possibly TRBD1 on 5 matching bases. This CDR3 has 15 amino acids. The V end lost 6 bases, the J end lost 1 base, and 13 bases lay between the germline ends. Germline CDR1 and CDR2: SNHLY and FYNNEI. CDR3 DNA: TGTGCCAGCAGGAGGGACTTCGGGTCTGGAAACACCATATATTTT. It translates to CASRRDFGSGNTIYF.

This clonotype was recorded many times. The J gene is TRBJ2-1, the V gene TRBV28; D is possibly TRBD1 (6 bases). Germline V lookup: CDR1 MDHEN, CDR2 SYDVKM. Trimming cost V 6 bases and J 10 bases, with 16 bases left between them. The CDR3 has 13 residues. The CDR3 region is CASRLNSGQEQFF. CDR3 bases: TGTGCCAGCAGACTTAACTCTGGACAGGAGCAGTTCTTC.

About this clonotype: A much larger clone lies a single base off, so this may be a read error. The J gene is TRBJ1-2, the V gene TRBV5-1; tentative D call: TRBD1 (5 bases). V shed 7 bases and J shed 3 bases, with 10 bases lying between them. From germline, CDR1 is SGHRS and CDR2 YFSETQ. This CDR3 contains 12 residues. The CDR3 coding sequence is TGCGCCAGCTCTCGGACATACTATGGCTACACCTTC. Its translation is CASSRTYYGYTF.